This T cell receptor (beta chain) was found in a study of shared clonotypes between healthy human individuals. The protocol was immunoSEQ multiplex PCR, while the TCRdb copy is restricted to in-frame clones and leaves out a portion. The sample consists of under 350,000 clones, around 86% of them appearing once. Of note for this clone: The antigen remains unidentified.

Study conclusions and caveats: As a rule, naive subsets had a larger estimated richness than memory subsets.

CDR1 and CDR2 from the germline V gene are SEHNR and FQNEAQ (reference sequence). Trimming removed 5 bases from V and 7 bases from J, with 17 bases in between. The CDR3 runs 14 residues. Sequenced sample: memory CD8+ T cells sorted from blood. Specified subset: CD45RO+ cells pooled with CCR7-negative TemRA cells. This rearrangement joins TRBV7-9 to TRBJ1-2, with D perhaps matching TRBD1 (5 bases). The TCR originated in a man between 18 and 35 years old in good health. The CDR3 region is CASSPRDGDRGYTF. The DNA for the CDR3 is TGTGCCAGCAGCCCGAGGGACGGCGACCGTGGCTACACCTTC.